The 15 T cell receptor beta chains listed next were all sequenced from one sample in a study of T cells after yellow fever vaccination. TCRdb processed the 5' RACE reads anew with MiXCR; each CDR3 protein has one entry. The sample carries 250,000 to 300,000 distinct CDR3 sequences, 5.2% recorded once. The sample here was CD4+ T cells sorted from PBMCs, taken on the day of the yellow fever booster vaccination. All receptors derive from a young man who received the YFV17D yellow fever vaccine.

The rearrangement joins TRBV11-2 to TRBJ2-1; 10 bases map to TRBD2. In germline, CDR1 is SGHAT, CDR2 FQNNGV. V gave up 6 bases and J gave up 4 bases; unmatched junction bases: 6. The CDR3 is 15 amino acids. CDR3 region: CASRHLAGAYNEQFF. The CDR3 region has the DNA TGTGCCAGCAGACACCTAGCGGGGGCGTACAATGAGCAGTTCTTC.

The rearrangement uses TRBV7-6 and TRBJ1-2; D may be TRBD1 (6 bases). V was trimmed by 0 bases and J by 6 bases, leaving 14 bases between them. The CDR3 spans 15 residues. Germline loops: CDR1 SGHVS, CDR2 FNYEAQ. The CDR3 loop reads CASSLAGGSSNGYTF. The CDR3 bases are TGTGCCAGCAGCTTAGCAGGGGGAAGTAGTAATGGCTACACCTTC. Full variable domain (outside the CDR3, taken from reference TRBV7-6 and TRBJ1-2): GAGVSQSPRYKVTKRGQDVALRCDPISGHVSLYWYRQALGQGPEFLTYFNYEAQQDKSGLPNDRFSAERPEGSISTLTIQRTEQRDSAMYRCASSLAGGSSNGYTFGSGTRLTVV.

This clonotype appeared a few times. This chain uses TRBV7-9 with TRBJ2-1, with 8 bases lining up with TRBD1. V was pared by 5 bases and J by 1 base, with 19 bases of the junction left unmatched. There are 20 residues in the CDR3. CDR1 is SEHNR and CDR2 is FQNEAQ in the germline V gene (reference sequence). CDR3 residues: CASSRSGDRGLVGSYNEQFF. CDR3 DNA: TGTGCCAGCAGCCGCTCCGGAGACAGGGGATTGGTGGGGTCCTACAATGAGCAGTTCTTC.

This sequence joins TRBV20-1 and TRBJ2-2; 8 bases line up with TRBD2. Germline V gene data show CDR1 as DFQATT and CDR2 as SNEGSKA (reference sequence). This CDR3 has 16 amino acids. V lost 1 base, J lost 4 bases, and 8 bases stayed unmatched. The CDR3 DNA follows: TGCAGTGCTAGAGGAACGGGGGGGCCTGGCACCGGGGAGCTGTTTTTT. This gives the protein CSARGTGGPGTGELFF.

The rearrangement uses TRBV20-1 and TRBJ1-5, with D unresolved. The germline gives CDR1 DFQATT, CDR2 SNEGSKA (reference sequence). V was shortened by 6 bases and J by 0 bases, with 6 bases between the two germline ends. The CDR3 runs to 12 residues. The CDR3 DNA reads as TGCAGTGCCGGGAATAGCAATCAGCCCCAGCATTTT. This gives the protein CSAGNSNQPQHF.

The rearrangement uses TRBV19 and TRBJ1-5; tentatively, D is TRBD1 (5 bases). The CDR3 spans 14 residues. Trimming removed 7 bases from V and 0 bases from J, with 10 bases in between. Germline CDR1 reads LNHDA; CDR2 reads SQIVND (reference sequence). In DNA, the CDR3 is TGTGCCAGTAAGGGGTATCATAGCAATCAGCCCCAGCATTTT. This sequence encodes CASKGYHSNQPQHF.

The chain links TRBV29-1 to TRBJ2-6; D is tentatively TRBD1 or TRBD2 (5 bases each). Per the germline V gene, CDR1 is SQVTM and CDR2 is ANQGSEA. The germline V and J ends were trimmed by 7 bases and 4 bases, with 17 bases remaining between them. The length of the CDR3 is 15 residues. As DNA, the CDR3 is TGCAGCGCTGGGGGTCGGGGAGACGGGGCCAACGTCCTGACTTTC. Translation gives CSAGGRGDGANVLTF.

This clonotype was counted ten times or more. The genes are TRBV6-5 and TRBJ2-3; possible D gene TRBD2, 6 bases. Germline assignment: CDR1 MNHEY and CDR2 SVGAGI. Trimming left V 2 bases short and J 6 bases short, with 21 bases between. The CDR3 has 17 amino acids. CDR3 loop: CASSYGSGLQTSDTQYF. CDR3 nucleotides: TGTGCCAGCAGTTACGGGTCAGGACTACAGACTTCGGATACGCAGTATTTT.

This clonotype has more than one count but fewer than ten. CDR3 region: CASSLGPGEFYEQYF. Written as DNA, the CDR3 is TGTGCCAGCAGCTTAGGGCCCGGGGAGTTTTACGAGCAGTACTTC. The chain joins TRBV7-2 to TRBJ2-7, with D perhaps TRBD2 (5 bases). V was shortened by 1 base and J by 4 bases, with 14 bases between the two germline ends. Germline loops: CDR1 SGHTA, CDR2 FQGNSA. CDR3 size: 15 residues.

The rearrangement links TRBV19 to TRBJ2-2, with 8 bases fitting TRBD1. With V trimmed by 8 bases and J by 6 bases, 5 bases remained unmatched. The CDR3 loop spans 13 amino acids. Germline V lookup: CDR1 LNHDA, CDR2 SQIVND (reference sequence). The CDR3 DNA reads TGTGCCAGTGTCCCACAGGGGGCCGGGGAGCTGTTTTTT. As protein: CASVPQGAGELFF. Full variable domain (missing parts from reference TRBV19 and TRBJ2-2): DGGITQSPKYLFRKEGQNVTLSCEQNLNHDAMYWYRQDPGQGLRLIYYSQIVNDFQKGDIAEGYSVSREKKESFPLTVTSAQKNPTAFYLCASVPQGAGELFFGEGSRLTVL.

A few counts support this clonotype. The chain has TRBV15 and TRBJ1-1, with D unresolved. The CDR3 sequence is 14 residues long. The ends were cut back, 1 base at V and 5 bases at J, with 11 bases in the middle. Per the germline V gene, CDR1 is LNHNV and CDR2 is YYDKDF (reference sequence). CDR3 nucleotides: TGTGCCACCAGCAGAGCCGGGGAATGGACTGAAGCTTTCTTT. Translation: CATSRAGEWTEAFF.

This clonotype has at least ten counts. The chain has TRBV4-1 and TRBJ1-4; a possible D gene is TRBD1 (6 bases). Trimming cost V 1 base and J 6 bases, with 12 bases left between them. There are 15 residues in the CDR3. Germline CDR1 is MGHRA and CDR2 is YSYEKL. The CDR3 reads CASSQAGAGDEKLFF. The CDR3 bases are TGCGCCAGCAGCCAAGCAGGCGCAGGGGATGAAAAACTGTTTTTT.

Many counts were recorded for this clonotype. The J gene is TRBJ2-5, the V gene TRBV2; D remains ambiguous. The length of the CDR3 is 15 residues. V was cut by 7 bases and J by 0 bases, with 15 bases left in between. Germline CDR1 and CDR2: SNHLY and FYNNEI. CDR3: CASNLARSYQETQYF. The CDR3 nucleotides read TGTGCCAGCAACCTTGCCCGGTCATACCAAGAGACCCAGTACTTC.

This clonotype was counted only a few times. Here the CDR3 DNA reads TGCGCCAGCAGCCCTATAGCGGGGACCTACGAGCAGTACGTC. This encodes CASSPIAGTYEQYV. V and J are TRBV5-1 and TRBJ2-7, with 8 bases that match TRBD2. CDR3 length: 14 amino acids. CDR1 and CDR2 (germline): SGHRS, YFSETQ. The V and J ends lost 4 bases and 2 bases, in that order; junction bases with no gene match: 5.

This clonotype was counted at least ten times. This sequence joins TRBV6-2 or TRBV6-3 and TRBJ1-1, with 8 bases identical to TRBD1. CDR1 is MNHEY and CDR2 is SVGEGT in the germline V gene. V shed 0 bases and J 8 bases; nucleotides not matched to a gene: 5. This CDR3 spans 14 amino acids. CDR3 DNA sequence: TGTGCCAGCAGTTACTCGATTGGACAGGGCGAAGCTTTCTTT. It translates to CASSYSIGQGEAFF.